This T cell receptor beta chain was sequenced for a study of shared clonotypes between healthy human individuals. Overall study findings and caveats: The expectation was that sequencing depth would affect clonotype sharing among donors. In general, naive subsets displayed greater estimated richness than memory subsets did.

This clone was recorded a few times. Its target is not known. Sequenced by immunoSEQ multiplex PCR; TCRdb stores in-frame clones only, minus some. The sample lists approximately 530,000 clones; about 96% were seen once. The CDR3 runs 15 residues. Germline V gives CDR1 SEHNR, CDR2 FQNEAQ (reference sequence). V was trimmed by 2 bases and J by 3 bases, leaving 14 bases between them. The V call is TRBV7-9, the J call TRBJ2-7; maybe TRBD1 (5 bases). This receptor was identified in a woman aged 25 to 39 in good health. Sequencing input: naive CD4+ T cells sorted from blood. Subset noted: CD45RA+ positively selected. CDR3: CASSLLAGLFYEQYF. Here the CDR3 DNA reads TGTGCCAGCAGCTTACTCGCAGGGCTATTCTACGAGCAGTACTTC. The variable domain in full, completed from reference TRBV7-9 and TRBJ2-7, reads DTGVSQNPRHKITKRGQNVTFRCDPISEHNRLYWYRQTLGQGPEFLTYFQNEAQLEKSRLLSDRFSAERPKGSFSTLEIQRTEQGDSAMYLCASSLLAGLFYEQYFGPGTRLTVT.